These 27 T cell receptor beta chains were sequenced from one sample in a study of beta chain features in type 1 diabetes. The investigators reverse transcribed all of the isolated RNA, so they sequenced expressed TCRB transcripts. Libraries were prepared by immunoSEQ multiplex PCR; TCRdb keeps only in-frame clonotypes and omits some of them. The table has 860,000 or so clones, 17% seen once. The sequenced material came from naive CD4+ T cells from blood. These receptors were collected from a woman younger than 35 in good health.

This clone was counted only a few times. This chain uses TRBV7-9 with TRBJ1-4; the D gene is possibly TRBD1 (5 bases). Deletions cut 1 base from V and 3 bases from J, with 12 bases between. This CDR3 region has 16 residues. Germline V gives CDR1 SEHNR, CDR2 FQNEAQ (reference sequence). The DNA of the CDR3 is TGTGCCAGCAGCTTAGGGCCAGGGCTGGCTAATGAAAAACTGTTTTTT. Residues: CASSLGPGLANEKLFF.

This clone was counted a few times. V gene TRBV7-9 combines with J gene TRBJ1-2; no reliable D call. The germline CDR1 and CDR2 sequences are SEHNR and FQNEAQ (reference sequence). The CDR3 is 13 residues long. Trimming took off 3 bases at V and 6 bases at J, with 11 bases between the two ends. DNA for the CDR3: TGTGCCAGCAGCTTTCTTCACAGAGATGGCTACACCTTC. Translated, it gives CASSFLHRDGYTF.

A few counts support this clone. CDR3: CASSLGNGGYEQYF. For the CDR3, the DNA is TGTGCCAGCAGTTTAGGTAACGGGGGTTACGAGCAGTACTTC. The V gene is TRBV28, the J gene TRBJ2-7, with TRBD2 as a possible D gene (6 bases). The CDR3 spans 14 residues. Trimming removed 2 bases at V and 4 bases at J, with 12 bases between. In germline, CDR1 is MDHEN, CDR2 SYDVKM.

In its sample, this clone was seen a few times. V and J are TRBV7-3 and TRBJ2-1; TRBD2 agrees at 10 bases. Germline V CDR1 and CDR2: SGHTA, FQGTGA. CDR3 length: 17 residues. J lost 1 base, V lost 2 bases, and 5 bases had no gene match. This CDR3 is CASSLQASGSSYNEQFF. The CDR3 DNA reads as TGTGCCAGCAGCTTACAGGCTAGCGGGAGTTCCTACAATGAGCAGTTCTTC.

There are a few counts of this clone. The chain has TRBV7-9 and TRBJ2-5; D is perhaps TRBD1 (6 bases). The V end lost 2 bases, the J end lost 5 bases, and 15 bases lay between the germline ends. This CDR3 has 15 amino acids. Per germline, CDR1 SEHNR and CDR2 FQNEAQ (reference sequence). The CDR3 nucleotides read TGTGCCAGCAGCTTAAAACAGGGAGTCGGCGAGACCCAGTACTTC. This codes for CASSLKQGVGETQYF.

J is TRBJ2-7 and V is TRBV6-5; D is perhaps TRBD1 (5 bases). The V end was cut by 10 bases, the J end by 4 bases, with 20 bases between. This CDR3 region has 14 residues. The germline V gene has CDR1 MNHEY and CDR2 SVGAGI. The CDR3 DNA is TGTGCCATCAGGACCTCAACAGGATCTTACGAGCAGTACTTC. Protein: CAIRTSTGSYEQYF.

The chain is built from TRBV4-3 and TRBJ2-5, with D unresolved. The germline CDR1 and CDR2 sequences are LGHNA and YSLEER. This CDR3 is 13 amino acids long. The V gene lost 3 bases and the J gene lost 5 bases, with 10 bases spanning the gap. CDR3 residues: CASSQAYMETQYF. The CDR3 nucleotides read TGCGCCAGCAGCCAGGCCTACATGGAGACCCAGTACTTC.

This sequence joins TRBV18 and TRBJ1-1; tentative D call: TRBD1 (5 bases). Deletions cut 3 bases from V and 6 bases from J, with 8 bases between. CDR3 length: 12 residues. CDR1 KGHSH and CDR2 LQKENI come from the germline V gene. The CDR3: CASSPAGPEAFF. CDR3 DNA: TGTGCCAGCTCACCTGCGGGGCCTGAAGCTTTCTTT.

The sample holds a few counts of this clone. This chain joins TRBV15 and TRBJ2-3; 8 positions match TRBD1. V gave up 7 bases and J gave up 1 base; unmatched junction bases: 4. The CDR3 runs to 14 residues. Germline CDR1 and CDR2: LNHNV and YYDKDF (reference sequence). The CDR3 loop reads CATTRDRRTDTQYF. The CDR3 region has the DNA TGTGCCACCACCCGGGACAGGCGCACAGATACGCAGTATTTT.

CDR3 DNA sequence: TGTGCCAGCAGCGCCAGGTCCGCCGGGGAGCTGTTTTTT. Translation: CASSARSAGELFF. This chain uses TRBV9 with TRBJ2-2, with D hard to call. This CDR3 spans 13 amino acids. The V end was cut by 3 bases, the J end by 6 bases, with 9 bases between. CDR1 and CDR2 from the germline V gene are SGDLS and YYNGEE.

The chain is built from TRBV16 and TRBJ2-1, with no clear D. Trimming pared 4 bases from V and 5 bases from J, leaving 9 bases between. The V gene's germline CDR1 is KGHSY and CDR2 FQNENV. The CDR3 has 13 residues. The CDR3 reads CASSLRLNNEQFF. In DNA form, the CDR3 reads TGTGCCAGCAGCCTAAGACTTAACAATGAGCAGTTCTTC.

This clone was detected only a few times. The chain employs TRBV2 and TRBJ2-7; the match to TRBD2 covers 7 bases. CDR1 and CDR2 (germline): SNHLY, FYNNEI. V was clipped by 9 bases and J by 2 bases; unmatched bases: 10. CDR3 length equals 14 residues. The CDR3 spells CASEAGIGTYEQYF. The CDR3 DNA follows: TGTGCCAGTGAAGCGGGAATCGGTACCTACGAGCAGTACTTC.

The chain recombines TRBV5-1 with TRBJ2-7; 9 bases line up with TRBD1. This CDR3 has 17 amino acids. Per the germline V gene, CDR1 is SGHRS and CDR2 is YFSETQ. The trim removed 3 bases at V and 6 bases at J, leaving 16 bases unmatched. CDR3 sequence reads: CASSSTISGTGLFEQYF. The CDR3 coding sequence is TGCGCCAGCAGCTCCACCATTTCCGGGACAGGGTTATTCGAGCAGTACTTC.

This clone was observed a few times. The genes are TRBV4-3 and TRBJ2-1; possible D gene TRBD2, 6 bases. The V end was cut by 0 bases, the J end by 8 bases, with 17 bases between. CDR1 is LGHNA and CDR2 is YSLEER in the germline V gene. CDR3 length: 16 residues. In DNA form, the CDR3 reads TGCGCCAGCAGCCAAGATAAAGGACTACTTTTTGATGAGCAGTTCTTC. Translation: CASSQDKGLLFDEQFF.

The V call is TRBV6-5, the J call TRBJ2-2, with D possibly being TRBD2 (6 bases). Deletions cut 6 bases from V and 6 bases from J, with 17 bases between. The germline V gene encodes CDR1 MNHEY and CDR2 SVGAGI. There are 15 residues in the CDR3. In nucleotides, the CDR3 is TGTGCCAGCAGCACCCCTAGGGGAGGCGCCGGGGAGCTGTTTTTT. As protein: CASSTPRGGAGELFF.

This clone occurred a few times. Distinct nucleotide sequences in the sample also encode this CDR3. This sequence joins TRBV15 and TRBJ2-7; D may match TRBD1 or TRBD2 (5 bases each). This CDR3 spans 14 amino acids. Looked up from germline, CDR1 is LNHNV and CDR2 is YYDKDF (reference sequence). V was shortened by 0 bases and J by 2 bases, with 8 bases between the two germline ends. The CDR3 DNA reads TGTGCCACCAGCAGAGATCGGGGACCCTACGAGCAGTACTTC. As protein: CATSRDRGPYEQYF.

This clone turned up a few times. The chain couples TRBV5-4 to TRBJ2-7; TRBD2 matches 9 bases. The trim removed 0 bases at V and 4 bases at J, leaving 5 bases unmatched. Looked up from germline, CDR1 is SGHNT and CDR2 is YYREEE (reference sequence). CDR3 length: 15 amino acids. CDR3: CASSLAPSGMYEQYF. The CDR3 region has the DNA TGTGCCAGCAGCTTGGCACCTAGCGGGATGTACGAGCAGTACTTC.

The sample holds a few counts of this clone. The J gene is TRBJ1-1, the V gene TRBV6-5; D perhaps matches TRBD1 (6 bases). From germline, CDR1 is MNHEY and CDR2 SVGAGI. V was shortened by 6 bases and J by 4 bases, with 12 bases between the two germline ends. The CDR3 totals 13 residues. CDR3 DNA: TGTGCCAGCAGCAACGACAGGCGCACTGAAGCTTTCTTT. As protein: CASSNDRRTEAFF.

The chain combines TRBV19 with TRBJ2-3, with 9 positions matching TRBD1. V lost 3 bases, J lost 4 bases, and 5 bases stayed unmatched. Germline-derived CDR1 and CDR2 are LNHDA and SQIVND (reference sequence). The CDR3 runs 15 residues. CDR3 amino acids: CASSMRTGVPDTQYF. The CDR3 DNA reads TGTGCCAGTAGTATGCGGACAGGGGTCCCAGATACGCAGTATTTT.

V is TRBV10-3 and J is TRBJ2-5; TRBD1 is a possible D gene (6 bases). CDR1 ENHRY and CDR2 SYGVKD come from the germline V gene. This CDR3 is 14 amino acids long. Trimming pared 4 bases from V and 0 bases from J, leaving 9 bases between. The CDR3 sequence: CAISGQENQETQYF. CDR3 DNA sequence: TGTGCCATCAGTGGACAGGAGAACCAAGAGACCCAGTACTTC.

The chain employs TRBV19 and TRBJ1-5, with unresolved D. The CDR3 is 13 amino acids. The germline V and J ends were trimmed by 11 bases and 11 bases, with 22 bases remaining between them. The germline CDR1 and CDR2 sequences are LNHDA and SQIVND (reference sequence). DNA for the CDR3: TGTGCCCCTCGGGAGGGCCTCTTTTCGGCCCAGCATTTT. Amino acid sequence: CAPREGLFSAQHF.

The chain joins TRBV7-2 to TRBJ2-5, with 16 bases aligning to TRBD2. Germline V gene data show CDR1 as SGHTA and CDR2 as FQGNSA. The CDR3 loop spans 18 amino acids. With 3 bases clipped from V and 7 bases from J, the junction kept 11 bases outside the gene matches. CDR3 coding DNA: TGTGCCAGCAGCTTTGATGGGACTAGCGGGAGGGCCTGGGGGACCCAGTACTTC. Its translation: CASSFDGTSGRAWGTQYF.

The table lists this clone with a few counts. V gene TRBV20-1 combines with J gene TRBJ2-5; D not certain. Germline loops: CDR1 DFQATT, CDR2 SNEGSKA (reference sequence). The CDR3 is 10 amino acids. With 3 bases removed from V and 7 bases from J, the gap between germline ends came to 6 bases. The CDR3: CSASKGTQYF. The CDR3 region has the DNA TGCAGTGCTAGTAAGGGGACCCAGTACTTC.

The CDR3 here is CASTLLGQPQHF. Written as DNA, the CDR3 is TGTGCCAGCACACTACTGGGTCAGCCCCAGCATTTT. The J gene is TRBJ1-5, the V gene TRBV6-5; the D is unclear. V dropped 7 bases and J dropped 6 bases, with 10 bases sitting between them. The CDR3 runs to 12 residues. CDR1 MNHEY and CDR2 SVGAGI come from the germline V gene.

CDR3 region: CASSERTSWGTDTQYF. The CDR3 DNA follows: TGCGCCAGCAGTGAACGGACTAGTTGGGGCACAGATACGCAGTATTTT. V is TRBV10-1 and J is TRBJ2-3, with TRBD2 matching 7 bases. The junction had 7 bases not matched to a gene; V was cut back by 3 bases and J by 1 base. In germline, CDR1 is WNHNN, CDR2 SYGVQD (reference sequence). The CDR3 contains 16 residues.

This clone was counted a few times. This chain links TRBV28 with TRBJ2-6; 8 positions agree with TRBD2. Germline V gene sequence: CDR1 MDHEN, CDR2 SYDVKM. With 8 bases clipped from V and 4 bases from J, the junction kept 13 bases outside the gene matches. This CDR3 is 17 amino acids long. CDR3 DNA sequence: TGTGCCAGCGGCGCGGGGGGCAGTCCGGCCGGGGCCAACGTCCTGACTTTC. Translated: CASGAGGSPAGANVLTF.

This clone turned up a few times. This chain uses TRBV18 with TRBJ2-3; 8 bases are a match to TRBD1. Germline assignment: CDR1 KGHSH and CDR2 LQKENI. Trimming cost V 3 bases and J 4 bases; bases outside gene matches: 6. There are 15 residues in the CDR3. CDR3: CASSPPGQVADTQYF. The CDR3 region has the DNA TGTGCCAGCTCACCTCCGGGACAGGTTGCAGATACGCAGTATTTT.